This entry is about one T cell receptor (beta chain). TCRdb called the 5' RACE reads again in MiXCR, with one record for every CDR3 protein. The sample gives about 80,000 distinct CDR3 sequences, roughly 6% of which show up once; 6.5% to 9% is in the top ten. This CDR3 is 14 amino acids long. Germline CDR1 reads LGHNA; CDR2 reads YSLEER. Trimming removed 0 bases from V and 10 bases from J; junction bases left unmatched: 8. The data were obtained in a study of early T cells in non-severe SARS-CoV-2 infection. The chain joins TRBV4-3 to TRBJ1-1; 7 nucleotides align to TRBD1. Sequenced: whole blood. The sequence was collected from an adult who was a healthcare worker with PCR-confirmed SARS-CoV-2 infection or an uninfected control (not recorded which). CDR3 in amino acids: CASSQDWAGTAAFF. In nucleotides, the CDR3 is TGCGCCAGCAGCCAAGATTGGGCCGGGACAGCAGCTTTCTTT.